This T cell receptor (beta chain) was captured in a study of long-term antiretroviral therapy in people with HIV. Study-wide findings and caveats: The clones with expansion before ART were dominant in the repertoire at all time points.

Samples were assayed with immunoSEQ v3.0 at survey level. Profiled with immunoSEQ multiplex PCR; TCRdb holds only in-frame clones, not every one. Found here are 20,000 to 30,000 clones, 65% to 90% of them singletons; the top ten hold about 15%. Germline CDR1 reads LNHNV; CDR2 reads YYDKDF (reference sequence). The CDR3 sequence is 19 residues long. Trimming at V came to 1 base and at J to 0 bases, leaving 11 bases not matched to a gene. A single count supports this clone. Antigen specificity is unknown. The chain links TRBV15 to TRBJ1-4, with 7 nucleotides matching TRBD1. This TCR was recovered from a man aged 50 to 60 with HIV. The input for sequencing was unsorted PBMCs, taken 1.2 years after starting antiretroviral therapy. CDR3 DNA: TGTGCCACCAGCAGAGTATTGACAGGGAGGGAGGCAACTAATGAAAAACTGTTTTTT. It translates to CATSRVLTGREATNEKLFF. Complete variable domain (other parts from reference TRBV15 and TRBJ1-4): DAMVIQNPRYQVTQFGKPVTLSCSQTLNHNVMYWYQQKSSQAPKLLFHYYDKDFNNEADTPDNFQSRRPNTSFCFLDIRSPGLGDTAMYLCATSRVLTGREATNEKLFFGSGTQLSVL.